Shown below are 28 T cell receptor beta chains from a single sample sequenced in a study of T cells after yellow fever vaccination. TCRdb reprocessed the 5' RACE reads with MiXCR, giving one entry per CDR3 protein. Counted here are some 290,000 distinct CDR3 sequences, approximately 11% occurring once; the ten biggest clones make up 3% to 3.5%. Sequenced here: CD4+ T cells sorted from PBMCs, sampled 45 days after the yellow fever booster vaccination. The receptors were gathered from a man younger than 35 who received the YFV17D yellow fever vaccine.

This clonotype was counted between two and nine times. The chain combines TRBV7-9 with TRBJ2-3, with TRBD2 matching over 7 bases. Germline lookup yields CDR1 SEHNR and CDR2 FQNEAQ (reference sequence). J was trimmed by 7 bases and V by 5 bases; bases with no gene match: 12. This CDR3 contains 15 residues. The CDR3 DNA sequence: TGTGCCAGCAGCACCCGACCTGGGGGGGAACATACGCAGTATTTT. It specifies CASSTRPGGEHTQYF.

The chain employs TRBV7-2 and TRBJ2-7; 8 positions match TRBD1. Trimming removed 5 bases from V and 2 bases from J; junction bases left unmatched: 2. The CDR3 consists of 13 residues. Germline-derived CDR1 and CDR2 are SGHTA and FQGNSA. The CDR3 loop is CASSKDRAYEQYF. The CDR3 DNA is TGTGCCAGCAGCAAGGACAGGGCCTACGAGCAGTACTTC.

This clonotype was seen a few times. The J gene is TRBJ2-5, the V gene TRBV25-1, with a tentative D call TRBD1 (5 bases). This CDR3 spans 15 amino acids. The germline V gene has CDR1 MGHDK and CDR2 SYGVNS. The V gene lost 6 bases and the J gene lost 1 base, with 15 bases spanning the gap. The CDR3 spells CASSPGMWGQETQYF. In DNA, the CDR3 is TGTGCCAGCAGCCCAGGGATGTGGGGCCAAGAGACCCAGTACTTC. Full variable domain (missing parts from reference TRBV25-1 and TRBJ2-5): EADIYQTPRYLVIGTGKKITLECSQTMGHDKMYWYQQDPGMELHLIHYSYGVNSTEKGDLSSESTVSRIRTEHFPLTLESARPSHTSQYLCASSPGMWGQETQYFGPGTRLLVL.

This clonotype turned up a few times. The V gene is TRBV20-1, the J gene TRBJ1-2; the D gene is possibly TRBD1 (5 bases). The CDR3 runs to 15 residues. V was cut by 5 bases and J by 6 bases, with 22 bases left in between. Germline CDR1 reads DFQATT; CDR2 reads SNEGSKA (reference sequence). CDR3 DNA sequence: TGCAGTGCTGCTCCCCGGACCTCGGGGCGGGATGGCTACACCTTC. Translating gives CSAAPRTSGRDGYTF.

The rearrangement links TRBV6-2 or TRBV6-3 to TRBJ2-1, with TRBD2 matching 8 bases. With 3 bases clipped from V and 8 bases from J, the junction kept 9 bases outside the gene matches. CDR3 length: 15 residues. Per the germline V gene, CDR1 is MNHEY and CDR2 is SVGEGT. CDR3 in DNA: TGTGCCAGCAGTTATGAGACTAGCGTCACCTATGAGCAGTTCTTC. Translating gives CASSYETSVTYEQFF.

The genes are TRBV18 and TRBJ2-5, with 7 nucleotides matching TRBD1. Germline CDR1 and CDR2: KGHSH and LQKENI. CDR3 length equals 15 residues. The junction had 9 bases not matched to a gene; V was cut back by 5 bases and J by 3 bases. The CDR3 is CASSEYRDSEETQYF. CDR3 DNA sequence: TGTGCCAGCTCAGAATACCGGGACAGTGAAGAGACCCAGTACTTC.

In its sample, this clonotype was seen many times. This rearrangement joins TRBV18 to TRBJ1-2, with D tentatively TRBD1 (5 bases). The CDR3 is made up of 16 amino acids. V lost 5 bases and J lost 4, with 20 bases in between. Germline assignment: CDR1 KGHSH and CDR2 LQKENI. The CDR3 bases are TGTGCCAGCTCAGAGGGACGGAGTGGAGGGCGCTATGGCTACACCTTC. Translating gives CASSEGRSGGRYGYTF.

This chain connects TRBV6-5 to TRBJ1-2; 10 bases agree with TRBD1. Losses at the gene ends were 6 bases for V and 3 bases for J; bases not matched to a gene: 4. The germline CDR1 and CDR2 sequences are MNHEY and SVGAGI. There are 14 residues in the CDR3. The CDR3 bases are TGTGCCAGCAGAAAGACAGGGGGCGACTATGGCTACACCTTC. This gives the protein CASRKTGGDYGYTF.

This clonotype was seen only a few times. The V and J genes are TRBV10-3 and TRBJ1-4, with 10 bases fitting TRBD1. CDR3 length equals 16 residues. The V gene's germline CDR1 is ENHRY and CDR2 SYGVKD. After removal of 3 bases from V and 7 bases from J, the junction contained 8 bases not matched to a gene. This CDR3 is CAISDPRDRGSEKLFF. As DNA, the CDR3 is TGTGCCATCAGTGACCCCCGGGACAGGGGTTCTGAAAAACTGTTTTTT.

This clonotype turned up a few times. J is TRBJ1-1 and V is TRBV7-9, with 7 bases that match TRBD1. J gave up 4 bases and V 2 bases, and 4 bases lay outside the gene matches. The CDR3 consists of 14 residues. Germline V gene data show CDR1 as SEHNR and CDR2 as FQNEAQ (reference sequence). Here the CDR3 reads CASSLSHRGTEAFF. The CDR3 region has the DNA TGTGCCAGCAGCTTATCCCACAGGGGCACTGAAGCTTTCTTT.

This rearrangement joins TRBV9 to TRBJ2-5; 9 bases align to TRBD1. Germline loops: CDR1 SGDLS, CDR2 YYNGEE. The V gene end was trimmed by 0 bases and the J gene end by 7 bases; junction bases not matched to a gene: 4. This CDR3 has 14 amino acids. CDR3 in amino acids: CASSVGTGEGTQYF. CDR3 nucleotide sequence: TGTGCCAGCAGCGTAGGGACAGGGGAGGGGACCCAGTACTTC.

This clonotype has at least ten counts. The rearrangement joins TRBV12-3 or TRBV12-4 to TRBJ2-1, with 11 bases fitting TRBD2. The CDR3 consists of 15 residues. Trimming took 2 bases from V and 6 from J; bases not matched to a gene: 3. Here the CDR3 reads CASSLIAGGRNEQFF. CDR3 sequence (DNA): TGTGCCAGCAGTTTAATAGCGGGGGGGCGCAATGAGCAGTTCTTC.

A few counts support this clonotype. The V gene is TRBV4-2, the J gene TRBJ2-3; no clear D gene. Per germline, CDR1 LGHNA and CDR2 YNFKEQ. Trimming removed 0 bases at V and 9 bases at J, with 7 bases between. The CDR3 runs 12 residues. Written as DNA, the CDR3 is TGTGCCAGCAGCCAAGATGTATACACGCAGTATTTT. This translates into CASSQDVYTQYF.

This clonotype was seen a few times. The J gene is TRBJ2-2, the V gene TRBV5-1; 10 positions agree with TRBD1. The V segment lost 2 bases and the J segment 6 bases; nucleotides outside the gene matches: 13. CDR3 length equals 18 residues. Looked up from germline, CDR1 is SGHRS and CDR2 is YFSETQ. The DNA for the CDR3 is TGCGCCAGCAGCTTACGGACTAACCACGGACAGGGGGCCGGGGAGCTGTTTTTT. Protein product: CASSLRTNHGQGAGELFF.

This clonotype was seen ten or more times. This chain connects TRBV12-3 or TRBV12-4 to TRBJ2-3, with a tentative D call TRBD2 (5 bases). The ends were cut back, 3 bases at V and 4 bases at J, with 8 bases in the middle. The CDR3 has 13 amino acids. The CDR3 loop is CASSLSGADTQYF. The CDR3 nucleotides read TGTGCCAGCAGTTTGAGCGGCGCAGATACGCAGTATTTT.

In this sample, this clonotype turned up a few times. The chain joins TRBV6-1 to TRBJ2-3, with 10 bases matching TRBD2. V was pared by 6 bases and J by 0 bases, with 6 bases of the junction left unmatched. This CDR3 is 16 amino acids long. Germline V gives CDR1 MNHNS, CDR2 SASEGT. CDR3 nucleotide sequence: TGTGCCAGCAGGATAACTAGCGGGGTCAGCACAGATACGCAGTATTTT. Its protein is CASRITSGVSTDTQYF.

This clonotype occurred a few times. The gene calls are TRBV20-1 and TRBJ1-4; D is undetermined. Germline CDR1 is DFQATT and CDR2 is SNEGSKA (reference sequence). Trimming took off 5 bases at V and 4 bases at J, with 14 bases between the two ends. The CDR3 spans 14 residues. For the CDR3, the DNA is TGCAGTGCTCCCGCCCGAGGATTTAATGAAAAACTGTTTTTT. This encodes CSAPARGFNEKLFF.

The chain joins TRBV7-9 to TRBJ1-2; D unresolved. The V gene's germline CDR1 is SEHNR and CDR2 FQNEAQ (reference sequence). The CDR3 runs 13 residues. The germline V and J ends were trimmed by 5 bases and 0 bases, with 7 bases remaining between them. CDR3 region: CASSPNANYGYTF. Written as DNA, the CDR3 is TGTGCCAGCAGCCCTAATGCTAACTATGGCTACACCTTC.

The chain is built from TRBV10-2 and TRBJ1-6, with 7 nucleotides matching TRBD1. Germline V gives CDR1 WSHSY, CDR2 SAAADI. The junction had 6 bases not matched to a gene; V was cut back by 3 bases and J by 7 bases. This CDR3 has 15 residues. CDR3 loop: CASSDLGTANSPLHF. CDR3 in DNA: TGCGCCAGCAGTGATTTGGGGACAGCCAATTCACCCCTCCACTTT.

This clonotype was observed a few times. The gene calls are TRBV20-1 and TRBJ2-7, with D possibly being TRBD1 or TRBD2 (5 bases each). CDR3 length equals 13 residues. V dropped 6 bases and J dropped 0 bases, with 12 bases sitting between them. Germline V gives CDR1 DFQATT, CDR2 SNEGSKA (reference sequence). The CDR3 spells CSAGPSGSYEQYF. CDR3 sequence (DNA): TGCAGTGCGGGACCGTCGGGCTCCTACGAGCAGTACTTC.

CDR3 sequence reads: CSVDSTLTDTQYF. CDR3 sequence (DNA): TGCAGCGTTGACAGTACCTTGACAGATACGCAGTATTTT. The chain carries TRBV29-1 and TRBJ2-3; D is unclear. CDR1 and CDR2 (germline): SQVTM, ANQGSEA. Trimming cost V 3 bases and J 3 bases, with 10 bases left between them. This CDR3 contains 13 residues.

The chain uses TRBV19 and TRBJ1-5; D unclear. CDR3 size: 12 residues. Trimming removed 9 bases at V and 11 bases at J, with 17 bases between. CDR1 and CDR2 (germline): LNHDA, SQIVND (reference sequence). In DNA form, the CDR3 reads TGTGCCAGCAGGCCAGCGTTCGGGGCCCAGCATTTT. Protein sequence: CASRPAFGAQHF.

This clonotype turned up a few times. The chain couples TRBV11-2 to TRBJ2-3; D may match TRBD1 or TRBD2 (5 bases each). The germline V gene has CDR1 SGHAT and CDR2 FQNNGV. This CDR3 comprises 13 residues. Trimming cost V 5 bases and J 2 bases, with 8 bases left between them. The CDR3 protein is CASSRDPTDTQYF. CDR3 coding DNA: TGTGCCAGCAGCCGGGACCCCACAGATACGCAGTATTTT.

The chain carries TRBV7-3 and TRBJ2-3; 10 bases are shared with TRBD1. The V segment lost 6 bases and the J segment 2 bases; nucleotides outside the gene matches: 5. This CDR3 has 15 amino acids. Looked up from germline, CDR1 is SGHTA and CDR2 is FQGTGA. The CDR3 sequence: CASSMGQGTTDTQYF. The CDR3 DNA sequence: TGTGCCAGCAGTATGGGACAGGGGACCACAGATACGCAGTATTTT.

This clonotype was found a few times. This rearrangement joins TRBV20-1 to TRBJ2-7; no definite D call. CDR3 size: 11 residues. CDR1 DFQATT and CDR2 SNEGSKA come from the germline V gene (reference sequence). Deletions cut 3 bases from V and 4 bases from J, with 7 bases between. The DNA for the CDR3 is TGCAGTGCTAGTCCAGGTTACGAGCAGTACTTC. The encoded protein is CSASPGYEQYF.

This clonotype has a handful of counts. This rearrangement joins TRBV7-2 to TRBJ2-2, with 7 bases matching TRBD2. V was pared by 5 bases and J by 5 bases, with 17 bases of the junction left unmatched. The CDR3 is 18 amino acids. Germline-derived CDR1 and CDR2 are SGHTA and FQGNSA. In DNA form, the CDR3 reads TGTGCCAGCAGCCCGCGGAGGCCCGGGGGGAGCTGGACCGGGGAGCTGTTTTTT. Amino acid sequence: CASSPRRPGGSWTGELFF.

This chain links TRBV5-1 with TRBJ2-1; no clear D gene. V was shortened by 1 base and J by 4 bases, with 6 bases between the two germline ends. CDR1 is SGHRS and CDR2 is YFSETQ in the germline V gene. The CDR3 sequence is 13 residues long. The CDR3 here is CASSLSLYNEQFF. The DNA of the CDR3 is TGCGCCAGCAGCTTGTCGCTTTACAATGAGCAGTTCTTC.

V gene TRBV9 combines with J gene TRBJ2-1, with D perhaps matching TRBD1 or TRBD2 (6 bases each). Germline V CDR1 and CDR2: SGDLS, YYNGEE. V was shortened by 2 bases and J by 6 bases, with 21 bases between the two germline ends. This CDR3 comprises 17 residues. The chain's CDR3 is CASSVHGGPEGSNEQFF. CDR3 in DNA: TGTGCCAGCAGCGTGCACGGGGGCCCAGAAGGTTCCAATGAGCAGTTCTTC.